Here is one T cell receptor (beta chain) with its context. Its cognate antigen is unknown. Researchers ran the PCR with 60 Vbeta and 13 Jbeta primers. The method was immunoSEQ multiplex PCR; TCRdb's version includes in-frame clones alone and lacks a portion of them. The sample consists of about 200,000 clones, about 79% of them appearing once. The data belong to a study of cytomegalovirus exposure and HLA in healthy donors. Germline loops: CDR1 SQVTM, CDR2 ANQGSEA. The V and J ends lost 6 bases and 5 bases respectively, with 7 bases between them. The CDR3 sequence is 10 residues long. Study-level findings and limits: Later on, analysis showed that most CMV-associated TCR beta chains appeared to be HLA-restricted.

Sequenced: PBMCs. The receptor comes from a man aged 18 to 35 in good health and CMV-seronegative. The chain recombines TRBV29-1 with TRBJ1-1; D ambiguous. CDR3 protein: CSVSVTEAFF. CDR3 DNA: TGCAGCGTCTCCGTGACTGAAGCTTTCTTT.